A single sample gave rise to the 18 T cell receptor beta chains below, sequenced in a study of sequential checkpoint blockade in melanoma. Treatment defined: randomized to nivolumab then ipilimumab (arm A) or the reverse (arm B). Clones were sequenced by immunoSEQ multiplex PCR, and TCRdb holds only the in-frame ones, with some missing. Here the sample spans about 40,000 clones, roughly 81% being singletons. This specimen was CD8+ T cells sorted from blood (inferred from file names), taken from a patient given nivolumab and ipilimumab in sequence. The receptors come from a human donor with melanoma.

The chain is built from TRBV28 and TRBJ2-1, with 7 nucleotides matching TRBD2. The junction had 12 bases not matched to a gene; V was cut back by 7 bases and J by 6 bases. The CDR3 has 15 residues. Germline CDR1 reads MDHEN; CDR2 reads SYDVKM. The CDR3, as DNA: TGTGCCAGCACAGCCTACGGGACTAAGGGCAATGAGCAGTTCTTC. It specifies CASTAYGTKGNEQFF. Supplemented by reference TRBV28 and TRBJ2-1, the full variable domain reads DVKVTQSSRYLVKRTGEKVFLECVQDMDHENMFWYRQDPGLGLRLIYFSYDVKMKEKGDIPEGYSVSREKKERFSLILESASTNQTSMYLCASTAYGTKGNEQFFGPGTRLTVL.

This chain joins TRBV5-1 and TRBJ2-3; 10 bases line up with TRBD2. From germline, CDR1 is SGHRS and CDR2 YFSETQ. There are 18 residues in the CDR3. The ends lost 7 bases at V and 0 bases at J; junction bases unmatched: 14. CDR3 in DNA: TGCGCCAGCGCCGCACTAGCGGGACTAACCTCTAGCACAGATACGCAGTATTTT. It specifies CASAALAGLTSSTDTQYF.

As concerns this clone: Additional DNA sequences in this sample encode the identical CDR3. Here the CDR3 reads CASSPGGNEQFF. CDR3 bases: TGTGCCAGCAGCCCCGGTGGCAATGAGCAGTTCTTC. This chain links TRBV9 with TRBJ2-1, with D unclear. V was pared by 4 bases and J by 6 bases, with 8 bases between. This CDR3 has 12 amino acids. Germline CDR1 and CDR2: SGDLS and YYNGEE.

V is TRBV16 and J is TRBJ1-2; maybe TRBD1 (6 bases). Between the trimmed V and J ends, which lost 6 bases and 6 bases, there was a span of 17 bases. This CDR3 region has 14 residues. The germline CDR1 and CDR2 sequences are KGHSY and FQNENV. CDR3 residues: CASSRYRVGDGYTF. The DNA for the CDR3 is TGTGCCAGCAGTCGATACAGGGTCGGAGATGGCTACACCTTC.

The CDR3 reads CASSFLDSYEQYF. The CDR3 region has the DNA TGTGCCAGCAGTTTCCTTGACAGCTACGAGCAGTACTTC. This rearrangement joins TRBV28 to TRBJ2-5, with D possibly being TRBD1 (5 bases). The DNA end favors TRBJ2-7, so the J call may be wrong. Germline V gives CDR1 MDHEN, CDR2 SYDVKM. The CDR3 consists of 13 residues.

The CDR3: CASSQAPPTSGGRETQYF. CDR3 coding DNA: TGCGCCAGCAGCCAAGCCCCTCCCACTAGCGGGGGGAGGGAGACCCAGTACTTC. This chain links TRBV4-1 with TRBJ2-5, with 12 positions matching TRBD2. The CDR3 has 18 residues. V was clipped by 1 base and J by 5 bases; unmatched bases: 11. The germline V gene encodes CDR1 MGHRA and CDR2 YSYEKL.

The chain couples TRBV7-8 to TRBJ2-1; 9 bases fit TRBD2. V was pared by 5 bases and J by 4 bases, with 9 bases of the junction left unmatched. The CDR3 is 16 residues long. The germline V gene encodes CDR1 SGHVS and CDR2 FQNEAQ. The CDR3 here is CASSPLLAGVYNEQFF. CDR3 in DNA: TGTGCCAGCAGCCCGCTGTTAGCGGGAGTTTACAATGAGCAGTTCTTC.

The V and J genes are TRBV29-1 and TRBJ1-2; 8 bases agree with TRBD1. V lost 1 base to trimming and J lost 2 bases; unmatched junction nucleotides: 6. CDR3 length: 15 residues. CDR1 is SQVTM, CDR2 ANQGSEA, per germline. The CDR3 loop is CSVEGWDRLNYGYTF. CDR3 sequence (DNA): TGCAGCGTTGAAGGCTGGGACAGGTTAAACTATGGCTACACCTTC.

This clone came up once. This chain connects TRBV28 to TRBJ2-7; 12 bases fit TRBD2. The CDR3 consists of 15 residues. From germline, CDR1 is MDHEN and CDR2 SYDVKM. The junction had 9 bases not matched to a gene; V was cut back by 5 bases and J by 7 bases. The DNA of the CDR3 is TGTGCCAGCAGTGTCCTAGCGGGAGGGCCGGAAGAGCAGTACTTC. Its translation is CASSVLAGGPEEQYF.

Written as DNA, the CDR3 is TGTGCCAGTAGTATAGGGGGCGGGAGTGGCGAGACCCAGTACTTC. Translating gives CASSIGGGSGETQYF. This chain joins TRBV19 and TRBJ2-5; TRBD2 matches 7 bases. Unmatched junction bases numbered 7, after V lost 1 base and J lost 5 bases. The germline V gene encodes CDR1 LNHDA and CDR2 SQIVND (reference sequence). The CDR3 spans 15 residues.

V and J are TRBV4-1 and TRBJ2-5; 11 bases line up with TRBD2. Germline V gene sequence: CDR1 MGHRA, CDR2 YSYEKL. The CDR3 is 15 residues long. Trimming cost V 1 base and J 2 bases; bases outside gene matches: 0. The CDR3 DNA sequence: TGCGCCAGCAGCCAAGGACTAGCGGGGCAAGAGACCCAGTACTTC. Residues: CASSQGLAGQETQYF.

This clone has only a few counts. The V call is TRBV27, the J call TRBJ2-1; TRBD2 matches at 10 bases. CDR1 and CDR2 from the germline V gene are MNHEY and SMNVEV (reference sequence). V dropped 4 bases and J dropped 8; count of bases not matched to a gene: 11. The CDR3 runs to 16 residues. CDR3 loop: CASSWIAGGGKDEQFF. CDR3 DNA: TGTGCCAGCAGTTGGATAGCGGGGGGTGGTAAGGATGAGCAGTTCTTC.

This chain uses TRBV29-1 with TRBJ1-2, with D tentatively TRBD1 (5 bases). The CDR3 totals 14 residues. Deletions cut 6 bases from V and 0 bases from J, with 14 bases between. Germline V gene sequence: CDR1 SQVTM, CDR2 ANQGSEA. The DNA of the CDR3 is TGCAGCGTCAAAGACAGCGCCCCTAACTATGGCTACACCTTC. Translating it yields CSVKDSAPNYGYTF.

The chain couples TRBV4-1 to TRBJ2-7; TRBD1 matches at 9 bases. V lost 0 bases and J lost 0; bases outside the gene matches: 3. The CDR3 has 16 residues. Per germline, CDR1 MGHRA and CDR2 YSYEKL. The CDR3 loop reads CASSQEMTGGSYEQYF. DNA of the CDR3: TGCGCCAGCAGCCAAGAGATGACAGGGGGCTCCTACGAGCAGTACTTC.

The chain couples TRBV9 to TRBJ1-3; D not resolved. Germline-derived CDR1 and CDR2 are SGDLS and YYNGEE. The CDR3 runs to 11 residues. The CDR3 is CAPGSGNTIYF. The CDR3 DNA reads TGTGCGCCTGGGTCGGGGAACACCATATATTTT. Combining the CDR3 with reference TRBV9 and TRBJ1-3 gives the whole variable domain DSGVTQTPKHLITATGQRVTLRCSPRSGDLSVYWYQQSLDQGLQFLIQYYNGEERAKGNILERFSAQQFPDLHSELNLSSLELGDSALYFCAPGSGNTIYFGEGSWLTVV.

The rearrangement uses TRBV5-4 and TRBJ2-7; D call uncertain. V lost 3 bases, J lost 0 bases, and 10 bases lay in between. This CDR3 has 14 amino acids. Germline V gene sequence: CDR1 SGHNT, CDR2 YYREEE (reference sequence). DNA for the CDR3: TGTGCCAGCAGCTCTTCCGCCAGCTCCTACGAGCAGTACTTC. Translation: CASSSSASSYEQYF.

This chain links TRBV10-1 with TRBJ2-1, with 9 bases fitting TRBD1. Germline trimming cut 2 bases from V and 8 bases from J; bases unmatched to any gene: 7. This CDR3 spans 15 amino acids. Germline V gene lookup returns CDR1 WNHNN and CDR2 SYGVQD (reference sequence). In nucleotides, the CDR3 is TGCGCCAGCAGTGAGGGGTGGACAGGGGCGGATGAGCAGTTCTTC. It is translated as CASSEGWTGADEQFF.

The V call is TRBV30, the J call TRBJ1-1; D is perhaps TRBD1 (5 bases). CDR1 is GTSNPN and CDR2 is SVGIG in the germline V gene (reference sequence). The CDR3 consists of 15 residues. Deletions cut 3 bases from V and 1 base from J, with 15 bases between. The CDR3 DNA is TGTGCCTGGAGGGCGCGATGGGGGGGGAACACTGAAGCTTTCTTT. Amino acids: CAWRARWGGNTEAFF.